The next 7 T cell receptor beta chains were all read from a single sample in a study of T cell responses to AZD1222 COVID-19 vaccine (dated by TCRdb to about 2021). Library construction relied on the immunoSEQ multiplex PCR assay. In its TCRdb copy, this immuneACCESS table keeps in-frame sequences only and misses some clones. Where compared with another copy, unresolved V genes explain less than half of these, and the others have no known cause. Present in this sample are around 100,000 clones, 90% to 95% of which were seen just once. The ten largest clones take up 2.2% of the sample. Taken with the paper, the label for time point translates to: baseline before first vaccination. Sequencing was performed on peripheral blood, taken on day 0 of AZD1222 vaccination. The receptors here all came from an adult in good health.

V and J are TRBV6-1 and TRBJ2-3; D is tentatively TRBD1 or TRBD2 (6 bases each). The CDR3 runs 15 residues. The V end lost 2 bases, the J end lost 6 bases, and 15 bases lay between the germline ends. Germline values: CDR1 MNHNS, CDR2 SASEGT. CDR3 amino acids: CASSESWGARDTQYF. The DNA for the CDR3 is TGTGCCAGCAGTGAAAGTTGGGGGGCGCGGGATACGCAGTATTTT.

J is TRBJ2-7 and V is TRBV6-5, with 7 positions matching TRBD1. In germline, CDR1 is MNHEY, CDR2 SVGAGI. The CDR3 runs 15 residues. J gave up 2 bases and V 6 bases, and 10 bases lay outside the gene matches. DNA of the CDR3: TGTGCCAGCAGCCCCAAGGGGGCCCCCCCCTACGAGCAGTACTTC. It yields the protein CASSPKGAPPYEQYF.

The rearrangement links TRBV5-1 to TRBJ2-7; 8 positions agree with TRBD2. Germline V gene lookup returns CDR1 SGHRS and CDR2 YFSETQ. Trimming removed 4 bases from V and 3 bases from J; junction bases left unmatched: 6. This CDR3 spans 14 amino acids. The CDR3 coding sequence is TGCGCCAGCAGCGCCCCGGGACTAGTCTACGAGCAGTACTTC. Amino acids: CASSAPGLVYEQYF.

The chain has TRBV28 and TRBJ2-7, with TRBD2 matching over 9 bases. The CDR3 runs to 14 residues. With 5 bases clipped from V and 3 bases from J, the junction kept 5 bases outside the gene matches. Looked up from germline, CDR1 is MDHEN and CDR2 is SYDVKM. CDR3 sequence (DNA): TGTGCCAGCAGTACAAGACTAGCGGTCTACGAGCAGTACTTC. Its translation is CASSTRLAVYEQYF.

The rearrangement uses TRBV6-5 and TRBJ2-1; D unclear. The CDR3 extends over 12 amino acids. The V end lost 5 bases, the J end lost 6 bases, and 8 bases lay between the germline ends. CDR1 is MNHEY, CDR2 SVGAGI, per germline. The CDR3 loop reads CASSPGVNEQFF. The CDR3 DNA is TGTGCCAGCAGTCCTGGGGTCAATGAGCAGTTCTTC.

CDR3 DNA: TGTGCCAGCAGTTACTCGTCTGGGATCGGTGAAAAACTGTTTTTT. Residues: CASSYSSGIGEKLFF. J is TRBJ1-4 and V is TRBV6-5; D remains unclear. The length of the CDR3 is 15 residues. V was cut by 0 bases and J by 7 bases, with 12 bases left in between. CDR1 MNHEY and CDR2 SVGAGI come from the germline V gene.

This chain connects TRBV2 to TRBJ2-3; no clear D gene. CDR1 and CDR2 (germline): SNHLY, FYNNEI. The CDR3 consists of 15 residues. Trimming stripped 1 base from V and 7 bases from J, with 15 bases between. Here the CDR3 DNA reads TGTGCCAGCAGTGAAGAGCCTGGAGCGAGTTATACGCAGTATTTT. It encodes CASSEEPGASYTQYF. Filled out from reference TRBV2 and TRBJ2-3, the complete variable domain reads EPEVTQTPSHQVTQMGQEVILRCVPISNHLYFYWYRQILGQKVEFLVSFYNNEISEKSEIFDDQFSVERPDGSNFTLKIRSTKLEDSAMYFCASSEEPGASYTQYFGPGTRLTVL.